The subject of this entry is one TCR beta chain. These data belong to a study of blood T cell repertoires in COVID-19. There are 16 residues in the CDR3. Germline V gene data show CDR1 as LGHDT and CDR2 as YNNKEL (reference sequence). The ends lost 4 bases at V and 5 bases at J; junction bases unmatched: 12. Clones were sequenced by immunoSEQ multiplex PCR, and TCRdb holds only the in-frame ones, with some missing. The sample records roughly 500,000 clones, around 85% being singletons. V is TRBV3-1 (or the pseudogene TRBV3-2) and J is TRBJ2-7; the match to TRBD2 covers 9 bases. This TCR was recovered from an older woman who had recovered from COVID-19. Sequencing input: PBMCs or T cells enriched from blood (not recorded which). CDR3 DNA sequence: TGTGCCAGCAGCCCGAGGATGCGGGGGGGCGTCAACGAGCAGTACTTC. Its protein is CASSPRMRGGVNEQYF.